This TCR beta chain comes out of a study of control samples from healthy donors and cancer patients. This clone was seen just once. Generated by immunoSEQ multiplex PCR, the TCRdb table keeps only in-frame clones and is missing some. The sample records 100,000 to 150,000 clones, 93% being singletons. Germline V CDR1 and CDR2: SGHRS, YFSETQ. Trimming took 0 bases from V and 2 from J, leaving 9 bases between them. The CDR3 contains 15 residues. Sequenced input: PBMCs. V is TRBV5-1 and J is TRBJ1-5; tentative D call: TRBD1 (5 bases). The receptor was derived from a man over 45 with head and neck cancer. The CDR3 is CASSLEGAGNQPQHF. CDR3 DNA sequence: TGCGCCAGCAGCTTGGAAGGGGCGGGCAATCAGCCCCAGCATTTT.